This record concerns one T cell receptor (beta chain) sequence. Its antigen is unknown. The V end was cut by 0 bases, the J end by 0 bases, with 10 bases between. Germline assignment: CDR1 SGDLS and CDR2 YYNGEE. The CDR3 runs to 15 residues. As to treatment: about 20 received Ad26.COV2.S at low or high dose, single or two shots; 5 received placebo; per-sample allocation not given. It was on day 63 after the first vaccine or placebo injection that samples were taken. An Ad26 vector carrying the Wuhan-strain SARS-CoV-2 spike served as the vaccine. Clones were read by immunoSEQ multiplex PCR, and TCRdb kept only the in-frame ones, dropping some. The table includes hundreds of thousands of clones, roughly nine tenths detected once. The sample originates from a study of Ad26.COV2.S vaccination and SARS-CoV-2 variants. As for the study in general: In the study, Ad26.COV2.S was injected intramuscularly once, or twice 56 days apart.

Study observations and caveats: Substantial breadth in spike-specific CD8+ and CD4+ T cell responses was reportedly seen after vaccination.

This TCR was recovered from a person between 18 and 65 years old who received the Ad26.COV2.S COVID-19 vaccine or a placebo. The rearrangement links TRBV9 to TRBJ2-7; D is uncertain. This specimen was peripheral blood, taken in a trial of Ad26.COV2.S vaccine versus placebo. The CDR3 region has the DNA TGTGCCAGCAGCGTAGGTGTGGATTTCTCCTACGAGCAGTACTTC. Encoded protein: CASSVGVDFSYEQYF.